This T cell receptor (beta chain) was observed in a study of molecular identifiers for immune sequencing clone quantification. Study outcomes and limitations: Among about a million naive cells, spiked Jurkat TCR RNA from a single cell was reportedly detectable.

Germline V CDR1 and CDR2: MGHRA, YSYEKL. This CDR3 is built from 13 residues. V shed 3 bases and J shed 8 bases, with 11 bases lying between them. This clonotype was found many times. Its specificity is not known. MiXCR was run by TCRdb on the PCR reads, yielding one entry per CDR3 protein. The sample carries about 640,000 distinct CDR3 sequences, about 20% recorded once. A CD8+CD4-CCR7+CD45RA+ phenotype served as the sorting definition for naive CD8 T cells. The sequencing sample was made of naive CD8+ T cells from blood, with Jurkat cell RNA spiked in. Subset of the sample: FACS-sorted CD8+CD4-CCR7+CD45RA+ naive T cells. The chain links TRBV4-1 to TRBJ2-1; the D gene is possibly TRBD1 (6 bases). This receptor was obtained from a human donor in good health. Some libraries in this study had Jurkat cell RNA spiked in. In nucleotides, the CDR3 is TGCGCCAGCAGCCAGCCAGAGGGGGATGAGCAGTTCTTC. Residues: CASSQPEGDEQFF.